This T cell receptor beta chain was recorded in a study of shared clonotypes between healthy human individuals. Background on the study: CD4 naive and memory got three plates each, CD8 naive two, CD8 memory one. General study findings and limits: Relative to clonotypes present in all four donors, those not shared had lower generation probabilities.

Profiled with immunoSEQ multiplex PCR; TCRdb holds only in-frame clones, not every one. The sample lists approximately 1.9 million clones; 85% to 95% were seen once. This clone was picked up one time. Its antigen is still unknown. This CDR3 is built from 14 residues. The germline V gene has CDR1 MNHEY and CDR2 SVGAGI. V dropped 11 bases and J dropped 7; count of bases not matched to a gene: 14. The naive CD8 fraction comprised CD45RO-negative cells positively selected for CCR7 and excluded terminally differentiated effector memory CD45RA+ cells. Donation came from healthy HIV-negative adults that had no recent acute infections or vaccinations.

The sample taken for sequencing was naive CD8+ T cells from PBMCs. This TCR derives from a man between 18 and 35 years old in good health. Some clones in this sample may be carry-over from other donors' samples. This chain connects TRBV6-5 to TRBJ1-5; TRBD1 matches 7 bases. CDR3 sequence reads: CASSQGGAGQPQHF. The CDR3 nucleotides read TGTGCCTCCTCCCAGGGGGGCGCAGGACAGCCCCAGCATTTT.